Presented here are 17 T cell receptor beta chains from one specimen sequenced in a study of T cells in women clearing cervical HPV infection listed by TCRdb under 2018. The library was generated by the immunoSEQ multiplex PCR assay. Sourced from immuneACCESS, this table was stored by TCRdb with only in-frame sequences that have V and J called. A share of the clones is absent; for the studies checked, an unresolved V gene accounts for under half, and the remainder has no known explanation. The table of this sample itemizes almost 20,000 clones. The biggest ten clones account for 2.5% to 3.5% of the sample. The sequencing input was blood buffy coat. Source of these receptors: a woman between 18 and 75 years old with a cervical HPV16 infection that either progressed to CIN3+ or cleared (not recorded which).

A word on this clone: The read finishes 3 residues shy of the CDR3 end, and the germline J gene is used to complete it. The rearrangement links TRBV18 to TRBJ2-1, with 11 bases matching TRBD1. This CDR3 has 17 residues. Germline CDR1 and CDR2: KGHSH and LQKENI. The J segment lost 7 bases and the V segment lost 1 base, leaving 9 bases of the junction unmatched. CDR3 sequence reads: CASSPQRSGTGGNEQFF. Partial CDR3 DNA: TGTGCCAGCTCACCACAGCGTTCTGGGACAGGGGGGAATGAG.

Concerning this clone: With the read ending 3 residues before the CDR3 end, the germline J gene is used to fill in that end. J is TRBJ2-7 and V is TRBV7-9; the match to TRBD2 covers 7 bases. This CDR3 is 13 amino acids long. Germline CDR1 is SEHNR and CDR2 is FQNEAQ (reference sequence). V was pared by 5 bases and J by 4 bases, with 5 bases of the junction left unmatched. Partial CDR3 DNA: TGTGCCAGCAGCCCTGGGGGGGGGTACGAG. Translated, it gives CASSPGGGYE. The CDR3 in its entirety is CASSPGGGYEQYF.

Details on this clone: The sequenced fragment ends 3 residues before the CDR3 boundary, so the rest is inferred from the germline J gene. This chain joins TRBV7-6 and TRBJ2-2; 7 bases agree with TRBD1. Germline V gene sequence: CDR1 SGHVS, CDR2 FNYEAQ. Trimming at V came to 2 bases and at J to 2 bases, leaving 5 bases not matched to a gene. This CDR3 has 16 residues. CDR3 DNA, as far as it was read: TGTGCCAGCAGCTTACTGGCAGGGGGAAACACCGGGGAG. This codes for CASSLLAGGNTGE. From start to end, the CDR3 is CASSLLAGGNTGELFF.

A remark on this clone: The CDR3 end lies 3 residues beyond the end of the read and is filled in from the germline J gene. The gene calls are TRBV30 and TRBJ2-7; D might be TRBD1 (5 bases). The CDR3 length is 13 residues. V was cut by 1 base and J by 2 bases, with 9 bases left in between. Germline V lookup: CDR1 GTSNPN, CDR2 SVGIG (reference sequence). The CDR3 reads CAWSAKGTYEQYF. The CDR3 bases that were read are TGTGCCTGGAGTGCTAAGGGGACCTACGAG.

Note on this clone: The read halts 3 residues ahead of the CDR3 end, with the missing end drawn from the germline J gene. V is TRBV20-1 and J is TRBJ1-5; D call uncertain. This CDR3 region has 12 residues. Germline values: CDR1 DFQATT, CDR2 SNEGSKA (reference sequence). Trimming cost V 5 bases and J 0 bases, with 5 bases left between them. The CDR3 DNA, read in part, is TGCAGTGCTCGTTATAGCAATCAGCCC. The encoded protein is CSARYSNQP. The CDR3 as a whole reads CSARYSNQPQHF.

Remarks on this clone: The read terminates 3 residues ahead of where the CDR3 ends, so the germline J gene completes it. J is TRBJ2-1 and V is TRBV20-1, with 8 bases aligning to TRBD2. This CDR3 is built from 14 residues. V lost 1 base to trimming and J lost 5 bases; unmatched junction nucleotides: 4. Germline loops: CDR1 DFQATT, CDR2 SNEGSKA (reference sequence). The CDR3 DNA, read in part, is TGCAGTGCTAGAGGTCTAGCGGGTAACAATGAG. It translates to CSARGLAGNNE. The full CDR3 protein is CSARGLAGNNEQFF.

As concerns this clone: With the read ending 3 residues before the CDR3 end, the germline J gene is used to fill in that end. The chain carries TRBV7-2 and TRBJ2-7; D not resolved. The germline V gene encodes CDR1 SGHTA and CDR2 FQGNSA. This CDR3 spans 11 amino acids. V gave up 3 bases and J gave up 3 bases, with 3 bases separating them. The CDR3 is CASSFYYEQYF. The sequenced CDR3 bases are TGTGCCAGCAGCTTTTACTACGAG. Supplemented by reference TRBV7-2 and TRBJ2-7, the full variable domain reads GAGVSQSPSNKVTEKGKDVELRCDPISGHTALYWYRQSLGQGLEFLIYFQGNSAPDKSGLPSDRFSAERTGGSVSTLTIQRTQQEDSAVYLCASSFYYEQYFGPGTRLTVT.

Comment on this clone: The DNA ends 3 residues before the CDR3 does, and the rest of the CDR3 is filled in from the germline J gene. This chain connects TRBV4-2 to TRBJ2-7; 7 positions agree with TRBD2. The CDR3 length is 19 residues. Germline V gene data show CDR1 as LGHNA and CDR2 as YNFKEQ. The V gene end was trimmed by 0 bases and the J gene end by 2 bases; junction bases not matched to a gene: 16. The CDR3 spells CASSQDRFYSSGETYEQYF. Incomplete CDR3 DNA: TGTGCCAGCAGCCAAGATCGTTTCTATTCTAGCGGAGAAACCTACGAG.

With respect to this clone: The sequenced fragment ends 3 residues before the CDR3 boundary, so the rest is inferred from the germline J gene. This chain joins TRBV19 and TRBJ1-4; weak D call: TRBD1 (5 bases). This CDR3 spans 14 amino acids. V was shortened by 5 bases and J by 6 bases, with 13 bases between the two germline ends. From germline, CDR1 is LNHDA and CDR2 SQIVND (reference sequence). CDR3 DNA (partial): TGTGCCAGTAGTCCTCAGGGAGGTCATGAAAAA. Protein: CASSPQGGHEK. The entire CDR3 reads CASSPQGGHEKLFF.

For this clone: The sequence runs out 3 residues before the end of the CDR3; the remainder is reconstructed from the germline J gene. V is TRBV5-4 and J is TRBJ2-7, with 10 positions matching TRBD1. V shed 3 bases and J 3 bases; nucleotides not matched to a gene: 6. The CDR3 runs to 15 residues. Germline V gene data show CDR1 as SGHNT and CDR2 as YYREEE (reference sequence). CDR3 amino acids: CASSSGQGGFYEQYF. Incomplete CDR3 DNA: TGTGCCAGCAGCTCAGGACAGGGGGGGTTCTACGAG.

For this clone: Read coverage stops 3 residues before the CDR3 terminus; the germline J gene supplies the remainder. The chain joins TRBV18 to TRBJ2-5, with TRBD1 matching 9 bases. This CDR3 has 14 amino acids. The V gene's germline CDR1 is KGHSH and CDR2 LQKENI. V gave up 4 bases and J gave up 5 bases; unmatched junction bases: 5. The part of the CDR3 DNA that was read is TGTGCCAGCTCACGATACGACAGGGGGGAGACC. Protein product: CASSRYDRGET. The entire CDR3 protein is CASSRYDRGETQYF.

Details on this clone: The observed sequence ends 3 residues before the CDR3 terminus, with the missing tail filled in from the germline J gene. The rearrangement uses TRBV10-1 and TRBJ2-1, with 10 bases identical to TRBD1. V trimming: 1 base; J trimming: 0 bases; junction bases outside the gene matches: 9. In germline, CDR1 is WNHNN, CDR2 SYGVQD (reference sequence). The CDR3 spans 19 residues. The sequenced part of the CDR3 DNA is TGCGCCAGCAGTGAGTATTGGGACAGGGGAAAACGCTCCTACAATGAG. This codes for CASSEYWDRGKRSYNE. The whole CDR3 reads CASSEYWDRGKRSYNEQFF.

For this clone: Coverage ceases 3 residues before the CDR3 finishes, and the germline J gene fills in the end. The chain uses TRBV19 and TRBJ1-6, with D possibly being TRBD1 (5 bases). There are 15 residues in the CDR3. V was pared by 7 bases and J by 9 bases, with 19 bases between. Per germline, CDR1 LNHDA and CDR2 SQIVND (reference sequence). The sequenced part of the CDR3 DNA is TGTGCCAGTAACGACCCGGGGGACGGGGGTTCACCC. As protein: CASNDPGDGGSP. From start to end, the CDR3 is CASNDPGDGGSPLHF. The full variable domain, in which reference TRBV19 and TRBJ1-6 provide the parts outside the CDR3, is DGGITQSPKYLFRKEGQNVTLSCEQNLNHDAMYWYRQDPGQGLRLIYYSQIVNDFQKGDIAEGYSVSREKKESFPLTVTSAQKNPTAFYLCASNDPGDGGSPLHFGNGTRLTVT.

With regard to this clone: The read ends 3 residues shy of where the CDR3 ends; the end is completed using the germline J gene. This rearrangement joins TRBV6-2 or TRBV6-3 to TRBJ1-2; 8 bases agree with TRBD1. Losses at the gene ends were 5 bases for V and 5 bases for J; bases not matched to a gene: 7. CDR1 and CDR2 from the germline V gene are MNHEY and SVGEGT. This CDR3 contains 14 residues. The CDR3 protein is CASSGTGGGYGYTF. The part of the CDR3 DNA that was read is TGTGCCAGCAGTGGCACAGGGGGTGGTTATGGC.

With regard to this clone: From the germline J gene comes the end of the CDR3, since the read stops 3 residues before it. The chain recombines TRBV29-1 with TRBJ1-1, with 7 nucleotides matching TRBD1. The CDR3 consists of 15 residues. CDR1 is SQVTM, CDR2 ANQGSEA, per germline. V shed 7 bases, J shed 0 bases, and the junction held 11 bases outside the gene matches. The part of the CDR3 DNA that was read is TGCAGCGCCAAATGGGGGGACAGCCTGAACACTGAA. This encodes CSAKWGDSLNTE. The CDR3 as a whole reads CSAKWGDSLNTEAFF.

The CDR3 here is CSARDRLGNTEAFF. The part of the CDR3 DNA that was read is TGCAGTGCTAGGGACAGGCTAGGGAACACTGAA. V is TRBV20-1 and J is TRBJ1-1, with TRBD1 matching 7 bases. Read data end 3 residues before the CDR3 end; the end is taken from the germline J gene. Germline loops: CDR1 DFQATT, CDR2 SNEGSKA (reference sequence). With 3 bases clipped from V and 1 base from J, the junction kept 5 bases outside the gene matches. The CDR3 is 14 amino acids.

Turning to this clone: Coverage ceases 3 residues before the CDR3 finishes, and the germline J gene fills in the end. The V and J genes are TRBV10-3 and TRBJ1-1; D is unclear. CDR3 length: 13 amino acids. CDR1 and CDR2 (germline): ENHRY, SYGVKD. Trimming took 2 bases from V and 1 from J, leaving 5 bases between them. The DNA read from the CDR3 is TGTGCCATCAGTGAGCAGGAGAACACTGAA. This sequence encodes CAISEQENTE. The whole CDR3 protein is CAISEQENTEAFF.